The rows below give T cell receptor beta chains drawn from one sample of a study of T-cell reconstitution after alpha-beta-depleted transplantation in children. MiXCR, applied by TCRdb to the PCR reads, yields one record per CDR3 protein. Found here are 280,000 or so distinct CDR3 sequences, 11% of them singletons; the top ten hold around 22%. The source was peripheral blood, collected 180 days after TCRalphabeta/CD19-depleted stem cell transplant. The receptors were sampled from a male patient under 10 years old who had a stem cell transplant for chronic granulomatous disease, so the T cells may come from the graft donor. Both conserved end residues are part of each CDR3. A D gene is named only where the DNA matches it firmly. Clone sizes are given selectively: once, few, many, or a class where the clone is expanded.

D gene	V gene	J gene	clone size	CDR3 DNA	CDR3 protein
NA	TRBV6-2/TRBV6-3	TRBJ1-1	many	TGTGCCAGCAGTTACCGATCCACTGAAGCTTTCTTT	CASSYRSTEAFF
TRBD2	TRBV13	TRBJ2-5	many	TGTGCCAGCAGCTTAGAGCCCGGCGGGGGGGTACAAGAGACCCAGTACTTC	CASSLEPGGGVQETQYF
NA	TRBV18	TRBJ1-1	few	TGTGCCAGCTCACCGTCCGGGACCGCGAACACTGAAGCTTTCTTT	CASSPSGTANTEAFF
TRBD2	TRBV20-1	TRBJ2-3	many	TGCAGTGCAGCAACTAGCGGGCCAGGGGATACGCAGTATTTT	CSAATSGPGDTQYF
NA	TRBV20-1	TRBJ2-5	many	TGCAGTGCCGCACTAGTGCAAGAGACCCAGTACTTC	CSAALVQETQYF
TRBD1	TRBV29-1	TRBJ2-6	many	TGCAGCGTTGAGATGGACAGGGGGCCCGCCAACGTCCTGACTTTC	CSVEMDRGPANVLTF
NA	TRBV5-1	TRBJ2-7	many	TGCGCCAGCAGCCTGCAAAACGGGGCAAACTACGAGCAGTACTTC	CASSLQNGANYEQYF
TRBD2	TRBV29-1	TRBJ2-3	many	TGCAGCGTTGGGACTAGCGGGGGGCGGGGGGATACGCAGTATTTT	CSVGTSGGRGDTQYF
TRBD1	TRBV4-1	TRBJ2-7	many	TGCGCCAGCAGCCGACAGGGTACCGAGTCCTACGAGCAGTACTTC	CASSRQGTESYEQYF
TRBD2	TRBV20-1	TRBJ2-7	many	TGCAGTGCCAGGACTAGCGGGTCCTCCCCCTACGAGCAGTACTTC	CSARTSGSSPYEQYF
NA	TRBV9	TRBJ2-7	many	TGTGCCAGCAGCGTAGGGGGGGAACCCTACGAGCAGTACTTC	CASSVGGEPYEQYF
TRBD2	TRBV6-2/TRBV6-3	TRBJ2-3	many	TGTGCCAGCACCCACGGGAGGGAGAGAAAAAAAAGCACAGATACGCAGTATTTT	CASTHGRERKKSTDTQYF
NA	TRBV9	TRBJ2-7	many	TGTGCCAGCAGCGTAGGGCAGGAGGGCAACGAGCAGTACTTC	CASSVGQEGNEQYF
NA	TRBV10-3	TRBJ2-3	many	TGTGCCATCAGTGAATATGGTTGGGATACGCAGTATTTT	CAISEYGWDTQYF
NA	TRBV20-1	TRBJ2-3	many	TGCAGTGCCTGGACAGCCGCCGGGGCAGATACGCAGTATTTT	CSAWTAAGADTQYF
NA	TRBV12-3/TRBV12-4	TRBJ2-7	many	TGTGCCAGCAGTTTTATAGGCTGGGGCGAGCAGTACTTC	CASSFIGWGEQYF
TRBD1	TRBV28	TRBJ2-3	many	TGTGCCAGCAGTTTATGGGGGACGGGACAGGGAACAGATACGCAGTATTTT	CASSLWGTGQGTDTQYF
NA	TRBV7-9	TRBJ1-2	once	TGTGCCAGCAGCCGGACCAAGAGCTACACCTTC	CASSRTKSYTF
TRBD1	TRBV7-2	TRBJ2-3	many	TGTGCCAGCAGCCACCCGAGGGGGCACGTGGGTACGCAGTATTTT	CASSHPRGHVGTQYF
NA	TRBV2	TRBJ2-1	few	TGTGCCAGCAGAGAGACCAACAATGAGCAGTTCTTC	CASRETNNEQFF
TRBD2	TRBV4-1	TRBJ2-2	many	TGCGCCAGCAGCCAAGTATCCCCAGGTAGCGGGGGTTACACCGGGGAGCTGTTTTTT	CASSQVSPGSGGYTGELFF
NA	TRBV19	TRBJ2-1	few	TGTGCCAGTAGTCTCACCGGGCTTCTTCACAATGAGCAGTTCTTC	CASSLTGLLHNEQFF
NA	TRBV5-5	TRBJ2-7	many	TGTGCCAGCAGCTTGTTTCCTGTGGGATACGAGCAGTACTTC	CASSLFPVGYEQYF
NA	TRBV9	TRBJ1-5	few	TGTGCCAGCAGCGTAGGACCGTTTAGCAATCAGCCCCAGCATTTT	CASSVGPFSNQPQHF
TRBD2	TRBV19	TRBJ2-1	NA	TGTGCCAGTAGTCAATCGAAGCGGGGGGGATCCTACAATGAGCAGTTCTTC	CASSQSKRGGSYNEQFF
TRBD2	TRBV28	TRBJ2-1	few	TGTGCCAGCAGTTGGACTAGCGGGAGCAATGAGCAGTTCTTC	CASSWTSGSNEQFF
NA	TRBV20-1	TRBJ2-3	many	TGCAGTGGTCGTGCGGGGAGCACAGATACGCAGTATTTT	CSGRAGSTDTQYF
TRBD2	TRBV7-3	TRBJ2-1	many	TGTGCCAGCAGCTTAACCCCTGGACTAGCGGGGCTTGAGCAGTTCTTC	CASSLTPGLAGLEQFF
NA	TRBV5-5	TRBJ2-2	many	TGTGCCACCAGGGGGGCGGCAGAGACCGGGGAGCTGTTTTTT	CATRGAAETGELFF
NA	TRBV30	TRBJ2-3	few	TGTGCCTGGGACCCGGAGCGGGTCCAGGTGGCAGATACGCAGTATTTT	CAWDPERVQVADTQYF
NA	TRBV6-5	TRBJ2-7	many	TGTGCCAGCAAACAGGGCGCCTACGAGCAGTACTTC	CASKQGAYEQYF
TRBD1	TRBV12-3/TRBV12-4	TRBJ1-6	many	TGTGCCAGCAGTTCCCGGACAGGTTATAATTCACCCCTCCACTTT	CASSSRTGYNSPLHF
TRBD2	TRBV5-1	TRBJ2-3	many	TGCGCCAGCAGCATTCGGACTAGCGGGGAGGATACGCAGTATTTT	CASSIRTSGEDTQYF
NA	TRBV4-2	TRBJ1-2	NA	TGTGCCAGCAGCCAGATCCTCGCCAGGGCGGTTCGCAGCTATGGCTACACCTTC	CASSQILARAVRSYGYTF
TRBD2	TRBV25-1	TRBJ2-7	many	TGTGCCAGCAGTGACCCCGGGGGGGCCGGCGAGCAGTACTTC	CASSDPGGAGEQYF
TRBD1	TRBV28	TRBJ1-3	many	TGTGCAGCCTCGGACAGGGCCTCTTCTGGAAACACCATATATTTT	CAASDRASSGNTIYF
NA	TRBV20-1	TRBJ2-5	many	TGCAGTGCTTTTAGCGCCCCGTACCAAGAGACCCAGTACTTC	CSAFSAPYQETQYF
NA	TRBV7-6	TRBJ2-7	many	TGTGCCAGCACAGCCGGCCCCTTTAGGTACGAGCAGTACTTC	CASTAGPFRYEQYF
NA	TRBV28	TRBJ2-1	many	TGTGCCAGCAGCCAAGTGGGGTGGGAGCAGTTCTTC	CASSQVGWEQFF
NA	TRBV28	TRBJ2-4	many	TGTGCCAGCACCGGGGGACACATTCAGTACTTC	CASTGGHIQYF
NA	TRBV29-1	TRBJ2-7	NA	TGCAGCGCCACAAGGGGCAGGGGAAACTACGAGCAGTACTTC	CSATRGRGNYEQYF
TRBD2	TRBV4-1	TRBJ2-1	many	TGCGCCAGCAGCCGGGGAGTAGCGGGAGCAAATGAGCAGTTCTTC	CASSRGVAGANEQFF
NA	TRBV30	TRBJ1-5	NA	TGTGCCTGGAGTGTGGGTGGCGATCAGCCCCAGCATTTT	CAWSVGGDQPQHF
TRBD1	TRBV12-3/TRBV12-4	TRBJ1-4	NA	TGTGCCAGCAGTTTGGACAGGTCGAGGGCTAATGAAAAACTGTTTTTT	CASSLDRSRANEKLFF
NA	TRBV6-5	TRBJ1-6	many	TGTGCCAGCAGTTACAGGGTGGAAAGCTCCTATAATTCACCCCTCCACTTT	CASSYRVESSYNSPLHF
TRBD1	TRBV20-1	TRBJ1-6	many	TGCAGTGCTAGAGATTTTGACAGGGCAAATTCACCCCTCCACTTT	CSARDFDRANSPLHF
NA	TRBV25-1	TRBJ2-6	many	TGTGCCAGCAGTGATCCGAGCTCTGGGGCCAACGTCCTGACTTTC	CASSDPSSGANVLTF
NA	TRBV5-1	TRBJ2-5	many	TGCGCCAGCAGCCGGACACTGGGAGAAGAGACCCAGTACTTC	CASSRTLGEETQYF
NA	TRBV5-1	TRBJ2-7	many	TGCGCCAGCAGGAACGACTACGAGCAGTACTTC	CASRNDYEQYF
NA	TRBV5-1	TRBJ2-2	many	TGCGCCAGCAGCTTGCAAGGGGCGCGCACCGGGGAGCTGTTTTTT	CASSLQGARTGELFF
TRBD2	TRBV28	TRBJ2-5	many	TGTGCCAGCAGTTTGCCTCCGGGACTAGCGGAAGAGACCCAGTACTTC	CASSLPPGLAEETQYF
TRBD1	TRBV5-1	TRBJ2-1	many	TGCGCCAGCAGCTTGGACCCTCAGGGGGCAGGTAGAAATGAGCAGTTCTTC	CASSLDPQGAGRNEQFF
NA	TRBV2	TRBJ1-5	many	TGTGCCAGCAGTGAAGGAGGGACCCCCCAGCATTTT	CASSEGGTPQHF
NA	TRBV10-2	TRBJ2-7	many	TGCGCCAGCATGTTGCAAATTTTAGGGGGCTACGAGCAGTACTTC	CASMLQILGGYEQYF
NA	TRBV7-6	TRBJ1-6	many	TGTGCCAGCAGTCCAGGGGTGTCACCCCTCCACTTT	CASSPGVSPLHF
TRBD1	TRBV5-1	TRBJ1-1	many	TGCGCCAGCAGCTTCCACTTCACCGGGACAGGGTTGAACACTGAAGCTTTCTTT	CASSFHFTGTGLNTEAFF
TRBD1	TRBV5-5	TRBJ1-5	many	TGTGCCAGCAGCTCGGGGACAGTTAATCAGCCCCAGCATTTT	CASSSGTVNQPQHF
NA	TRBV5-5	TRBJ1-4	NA	TGTGCCAGCAGCTCGAACGTGGCAACTAATGAAAAACTGTTTTTT	CASSSNVATNEKLFF
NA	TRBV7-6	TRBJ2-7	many	TGTGCCAGCAGCTTAGCTTCTGCGGCCCCCTACGAGCAGTACTTC	CASSLASAAPYEQYF
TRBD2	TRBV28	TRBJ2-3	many	TGTGCCAGCAGTTCCGGGGGGGGAGATACGCAGTATTTT	CASSSGGGDTQYF